This T cell receptor beta chain was sequenced for a study of blood T cell repertoires in COVID-19. There are 12 residues in the CDR3. The germline V and J ends were trimmed by 6 bases and 6 bases, with 11 bases remaining between them. Per germline, CDR1 LGHDT and CDR2 YNNKEL (reference sequence). In the study's own analysis: For nucleated cells, counts were estimated from reference gene primer amplification. Profiling relied on immunoSEQ multiplex PCR, and the TCRdb table lists in-frame clones only, not all of them. V and J calls plus clone size are reproduced from that table; the DNA served to infer D and trimming. The data contain about 130,000 clones, about 85% of them seen just once; the ten biggest clones take up about 9.6%.

This clonotype was sampled from a man aged 35 to 55 with active or convalescent COVID-19. V is TRBV3-1 (or the pseudogene TRBV3-2) and J is TRBJ1-2, with D perhaps TRBD1 (5 bases). Sequencing input: peripheral blood. The CDR3 protein is CASSLGGNGYTF. CDR3 sequence (DNA): TGTGCCAGCAGTCTCGGGGGGAATGGCTACACCTTC.